This note documents a single TCR beta chain sequence. The target antigen is unknown. The data are from a study of T cells in Graves' hyperthyroidism and ophthalmopathy. General study results and limits: Blood also held most thyroid clonotypes expanded beyond 0.001. Ophthalmopathy cases were set apart from stable hyperthyroidism by a 13 V-J model.

The study defined stable Graves' hyperthyroidism as no ophthalmopathy progression within 18 months. Any patient presenting with uncontrolled infection, other autoimmune disease, pregnancy or lactation was left out. This CDR3 is 12 amino acids long. V shed 6 bases and J shed 8 bases, with 10 bases lying between them. In germline, CDR1 is ENHRY, CDR2 SYGVKD. Amplification yielded TCR beta CDR3 regions, with RNA transcripts as the source. Researchers ran a first-round RT-PCR on the TCR CDR3 using the HTBI primer set. TCRdb fed the multiplex PCR reads into MiXCR, producing one record per CDR3 protein. The table has nearly 750,000 distinct CDR3 sequences, approximately 36% seen once.

The rearrangement links TRBV10-3 to TRBJ2-2, with D maybe TRBD2 (7 bases). This clonotype was obtained from a woman between 35 and 50 years old with Graves' hyperthyroidism. The sequenced material came from blood. The CDR3: CAISGGQGELFF. The CDR3 region has the DNA TGTGCCATCAGCGGGGGGCAGGGGGAGCTGTTTTTT.